What follows is one TCR beta chain and its context. CDR3 length equals 13 residues. With 0 bases clipped from V and 10 bases from J, the junction kept 6 bases outside the gene matches. Germline V lookup: CDR1 GTSNPN, CDR2 SVGIG (reference sequence). The sample belongs to a study of T cells in narcolepsy. Overall study: Enrolled donors included narcolepsy type 1 or type 2 patients and healthy controls.

The data were produced by immunoSEQ multiplex PCR, yet TCRdb's version contains in-frame clones alone and is incomplete. This sample carries 20,000 to 30,000 clones, around two thirds of them seen once, and the ten largest clones take around 10%. This TCR came from a human donor in good health. Sequencing used memory (CD45RA-) CD4+ T cells from blood. The chain uses TRBV30 and TRBJ2-1; 7 bases align to TRBD1. CDR3 sequence reads: CAWSVQGPGEQFF. In DNA, the CDR3 is TGTGCCTGGAGTGTACAGGGGCCAGGGGAGCAGTTCTTC.